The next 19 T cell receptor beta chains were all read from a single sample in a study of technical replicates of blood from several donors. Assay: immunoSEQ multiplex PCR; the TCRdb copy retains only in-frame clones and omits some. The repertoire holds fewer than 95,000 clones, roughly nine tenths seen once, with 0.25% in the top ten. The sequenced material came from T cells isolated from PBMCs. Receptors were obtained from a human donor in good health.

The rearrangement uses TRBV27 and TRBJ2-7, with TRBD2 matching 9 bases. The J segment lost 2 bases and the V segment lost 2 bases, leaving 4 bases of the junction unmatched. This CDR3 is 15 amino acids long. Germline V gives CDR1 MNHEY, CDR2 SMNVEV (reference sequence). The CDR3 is CASSLKAGGTYEQYF. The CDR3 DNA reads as TGTGCCAGCAGTTTAAAAGCGGGGGGAACCTACGAGCAGTACTTC.

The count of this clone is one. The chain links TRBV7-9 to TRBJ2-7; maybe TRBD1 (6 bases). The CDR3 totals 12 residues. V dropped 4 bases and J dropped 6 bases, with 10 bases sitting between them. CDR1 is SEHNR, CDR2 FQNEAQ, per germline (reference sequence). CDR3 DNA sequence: TGTGCCAGCAGCTGGGACACTCCCGAGCAGTACTTC. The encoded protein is CASSWDTPEQYF.

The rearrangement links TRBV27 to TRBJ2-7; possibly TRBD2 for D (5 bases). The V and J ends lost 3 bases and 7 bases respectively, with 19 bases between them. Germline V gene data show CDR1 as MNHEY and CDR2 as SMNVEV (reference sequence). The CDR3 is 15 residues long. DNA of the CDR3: TGTGCCAGCAGTTTTGGAACCACCGGGGTTGGAGAGCAGTACTTC. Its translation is CASSFGTTGVGEQYF.

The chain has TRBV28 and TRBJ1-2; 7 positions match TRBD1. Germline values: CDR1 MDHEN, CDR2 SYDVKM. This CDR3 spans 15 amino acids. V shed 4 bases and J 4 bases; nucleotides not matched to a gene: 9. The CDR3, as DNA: TGTGCCAGCAGTTCGACCGGGACAGCGACCTATGGCTACACCTTC. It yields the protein CASSSTGTATYGYTF.

CDR3 protein: CASSPGRAVANEQFF. The CDR3 DNA follows: TGTGCCAGCTCTCCTGGCAGGGCCGTTGCCAATGAGCAGTTCTTC. The V call is TRBV18, the J call TRBJ2-1; maybe TRBD1 (5 bases). Between the trimmed V and J ends, which lost 6 bases and 6 bases, there was a span of 18 bases. CDR3 length: 15 residues. Germline CDR1 reads KGHSH; CDR2 reads LQKENI.

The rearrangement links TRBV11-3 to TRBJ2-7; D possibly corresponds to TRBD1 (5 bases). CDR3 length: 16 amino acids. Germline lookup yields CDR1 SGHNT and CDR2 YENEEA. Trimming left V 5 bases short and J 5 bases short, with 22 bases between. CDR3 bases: TGTGCCAGCAGCCCCCCTGGGTCCAGGGCCCACCACGAGCAGTACTTC. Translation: CASSPPGSRAHHEQYF. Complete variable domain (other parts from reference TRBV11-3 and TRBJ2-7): EAGVVQSPRYKIIEKKQPVAFWCNPISGHNTLYWYLQNLGQGPELLIRYENEEAVDDSQLPKDRFSAERLKGVDSTLKIQPAELGDSAVYLCASSPPGSRAHHEQYFGPGTRLTVT.

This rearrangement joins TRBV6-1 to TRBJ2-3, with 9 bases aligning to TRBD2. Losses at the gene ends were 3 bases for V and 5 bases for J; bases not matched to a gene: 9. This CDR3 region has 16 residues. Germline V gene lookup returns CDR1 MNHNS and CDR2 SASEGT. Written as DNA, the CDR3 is TGTGCCAGCAGTGACCTACGACTAGCGGCCCTAGATACGCAGTATTTT. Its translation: CASSDLRLAALDTQYF.

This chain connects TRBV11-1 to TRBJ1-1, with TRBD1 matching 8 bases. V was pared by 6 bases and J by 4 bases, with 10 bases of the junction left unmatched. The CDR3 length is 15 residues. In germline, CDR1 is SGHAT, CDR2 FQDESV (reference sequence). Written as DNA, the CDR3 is TGTGCCAGCAGAACAGGACAGGGTGGATTCACTGAAGCTTTCTTT. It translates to CASRTGQGGFTEAFF.

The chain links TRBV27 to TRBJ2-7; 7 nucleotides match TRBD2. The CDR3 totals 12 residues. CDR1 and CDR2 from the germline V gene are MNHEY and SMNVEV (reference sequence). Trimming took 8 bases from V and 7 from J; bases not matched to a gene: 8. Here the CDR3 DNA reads TGTGCCAGCCAGGCGGGAGCGGGGGAGCAGTACTTC. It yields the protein CASQAGAGEQYF.

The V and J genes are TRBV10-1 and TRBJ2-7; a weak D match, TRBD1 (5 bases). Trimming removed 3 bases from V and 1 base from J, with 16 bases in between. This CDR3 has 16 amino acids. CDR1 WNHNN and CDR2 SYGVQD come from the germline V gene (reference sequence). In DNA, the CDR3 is TGCGCCAGCAGTGAAAGTATGGTTAAGGGGTCCTACGAGCAGTACTTC. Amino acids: CASSESMVKGSYEQYF.

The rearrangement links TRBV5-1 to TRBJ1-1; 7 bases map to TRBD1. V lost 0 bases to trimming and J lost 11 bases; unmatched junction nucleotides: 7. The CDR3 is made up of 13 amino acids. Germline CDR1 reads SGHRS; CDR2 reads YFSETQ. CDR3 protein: CASSLERGRRAFF. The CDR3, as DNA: TGCGCCAGCAGCTTGGAAAGGGGGCGGAGGGCTTTCTTT.

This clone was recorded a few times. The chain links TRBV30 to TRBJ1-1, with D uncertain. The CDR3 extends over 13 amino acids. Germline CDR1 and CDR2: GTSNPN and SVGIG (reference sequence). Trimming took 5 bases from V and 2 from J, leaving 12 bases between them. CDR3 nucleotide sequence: TGTGCCTGGGAGACGCGGGGAAACACTGAAGCTTTCTTT. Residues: CAWETRGNTEAFF.

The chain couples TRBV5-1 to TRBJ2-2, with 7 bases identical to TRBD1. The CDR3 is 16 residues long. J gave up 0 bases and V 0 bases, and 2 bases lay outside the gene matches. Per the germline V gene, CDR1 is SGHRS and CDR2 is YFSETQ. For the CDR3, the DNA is TGCGCCAGCAGCTTGGTAGGGACAGCGAACACCGGGGAGCTGTTTTTT. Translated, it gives CASSLVGTANTGELFF.

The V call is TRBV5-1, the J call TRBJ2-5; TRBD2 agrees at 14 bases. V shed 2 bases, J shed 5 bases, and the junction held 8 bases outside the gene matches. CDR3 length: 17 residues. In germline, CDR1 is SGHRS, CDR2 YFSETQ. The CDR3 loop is CASSLGTSGSLGETQYF. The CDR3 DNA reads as TGCGCCAGCAGCTTAGGGACTAGCGGGAGTCTTGGGGAGACCCAGTACTTC.

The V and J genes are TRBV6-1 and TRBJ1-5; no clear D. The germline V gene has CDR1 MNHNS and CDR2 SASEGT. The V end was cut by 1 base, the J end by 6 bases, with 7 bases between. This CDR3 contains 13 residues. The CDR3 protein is CASSEGYSQPQHF. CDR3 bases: TGTGCCAGCAGTGAAGGGTACAGTCAGCCCCAGCATTTT.

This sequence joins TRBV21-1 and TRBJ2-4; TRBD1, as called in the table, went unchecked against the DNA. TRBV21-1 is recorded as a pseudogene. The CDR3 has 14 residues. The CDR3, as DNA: TGTGCCAGCAGCACCGGGACAGAGCGCAACATTCAGTACTTC. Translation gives CASSTGTERNIQYF.

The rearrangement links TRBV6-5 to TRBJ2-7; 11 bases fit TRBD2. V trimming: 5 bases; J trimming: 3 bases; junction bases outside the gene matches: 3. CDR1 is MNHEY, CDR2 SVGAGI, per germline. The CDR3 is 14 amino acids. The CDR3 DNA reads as TGTGCCAGCAGTACACTAGCGGGAGACTACGAGCAGTACTTC. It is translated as CASSTLAGDYEQYF.

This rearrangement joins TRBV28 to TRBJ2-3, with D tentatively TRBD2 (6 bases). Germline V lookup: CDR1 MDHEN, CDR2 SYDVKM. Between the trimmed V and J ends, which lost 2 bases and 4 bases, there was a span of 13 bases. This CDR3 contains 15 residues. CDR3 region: CASSLPGERADTQYF. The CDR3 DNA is TGTGCCAGCAGTTTACCGGGAGAACGTGCAGATACGCAGTATTTT.

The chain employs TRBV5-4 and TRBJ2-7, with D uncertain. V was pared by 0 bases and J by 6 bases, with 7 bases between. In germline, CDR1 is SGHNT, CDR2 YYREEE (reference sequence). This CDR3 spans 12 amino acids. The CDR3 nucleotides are TGTGCCAGCAGCTTGGTTGGGCTCGAGCAGTACTTC. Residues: CASSLVGLEQYF. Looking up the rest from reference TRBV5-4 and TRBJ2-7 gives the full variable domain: ETGVTQSPTHLIKTRGQQVTLRCSSQSGHNTVSWYQQALGQGPQFIFQYYREEENGRGNFPPRFSGLQFPNYSSELNVNALELDDSALYLCASSLVGLEQYFGPGTRLTVT.